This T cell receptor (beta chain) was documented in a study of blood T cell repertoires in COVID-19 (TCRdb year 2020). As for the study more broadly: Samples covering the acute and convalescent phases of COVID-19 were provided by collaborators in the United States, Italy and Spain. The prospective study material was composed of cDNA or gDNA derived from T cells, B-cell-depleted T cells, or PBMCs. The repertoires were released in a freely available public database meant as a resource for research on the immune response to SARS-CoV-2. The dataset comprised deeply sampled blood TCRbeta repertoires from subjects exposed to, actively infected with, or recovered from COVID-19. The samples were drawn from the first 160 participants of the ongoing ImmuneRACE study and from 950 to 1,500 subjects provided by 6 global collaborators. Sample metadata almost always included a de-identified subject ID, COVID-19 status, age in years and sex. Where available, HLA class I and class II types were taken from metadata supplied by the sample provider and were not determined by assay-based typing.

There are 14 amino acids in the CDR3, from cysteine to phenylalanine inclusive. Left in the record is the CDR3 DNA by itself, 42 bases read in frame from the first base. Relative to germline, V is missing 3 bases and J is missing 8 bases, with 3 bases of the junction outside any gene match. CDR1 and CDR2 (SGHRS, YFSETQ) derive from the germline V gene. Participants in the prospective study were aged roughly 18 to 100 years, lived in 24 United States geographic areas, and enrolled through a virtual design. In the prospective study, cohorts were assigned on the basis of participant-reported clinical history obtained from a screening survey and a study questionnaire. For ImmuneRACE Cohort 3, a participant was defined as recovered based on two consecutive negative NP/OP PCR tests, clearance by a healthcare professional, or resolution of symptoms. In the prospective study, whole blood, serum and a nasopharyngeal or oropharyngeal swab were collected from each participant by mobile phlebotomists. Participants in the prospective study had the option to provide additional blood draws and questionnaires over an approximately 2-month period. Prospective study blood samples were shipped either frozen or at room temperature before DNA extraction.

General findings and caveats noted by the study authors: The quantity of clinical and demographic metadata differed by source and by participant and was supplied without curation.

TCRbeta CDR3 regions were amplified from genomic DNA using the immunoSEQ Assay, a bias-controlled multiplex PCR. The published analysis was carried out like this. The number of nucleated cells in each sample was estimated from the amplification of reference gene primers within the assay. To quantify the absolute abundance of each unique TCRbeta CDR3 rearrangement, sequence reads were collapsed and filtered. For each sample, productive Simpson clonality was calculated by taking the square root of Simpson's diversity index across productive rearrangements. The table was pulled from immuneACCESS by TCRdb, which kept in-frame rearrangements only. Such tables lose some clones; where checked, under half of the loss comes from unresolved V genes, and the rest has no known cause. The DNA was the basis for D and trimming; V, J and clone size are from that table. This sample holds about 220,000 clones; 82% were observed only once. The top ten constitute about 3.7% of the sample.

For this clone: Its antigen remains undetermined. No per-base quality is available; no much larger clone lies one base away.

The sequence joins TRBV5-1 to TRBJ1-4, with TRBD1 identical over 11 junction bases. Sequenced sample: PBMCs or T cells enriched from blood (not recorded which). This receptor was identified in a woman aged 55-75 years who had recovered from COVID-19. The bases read TGCGCCAGCAGCTGGGACAGGGGGGACGAAAAACTGTTTTTT. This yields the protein CASSWDRGDEKLFF.